This entry concerns a single T cell receptor (beta chain). These data originate in a study of control samples from healthy donors and cancer patients. Assay: immunoSEQ multiplex PCR; the TCRdb copy retains only in-frame clones and omits some. The table includes roughly 200,000 clones, approximately 90% detected once. This CDR3 spans 15 amino acids. In germline, CDR1 is SGHRS, CDR2 YFSETQ. V lost 3 bases and J 3 bases, leaving 14 bases between the germline ends. The material sequenced was blood. V gene TRBV5-1 combines with J gene TRBJ2-3; possibly TRBD1 or TRBD2 for D (6 bases each). This TCR was recovered from a man younger than 45 in good health. The CDR3, as DNA: TGCGCCAGCAGCTCACAGGGAGGTGTTACAGATACGCAGTATTTT. It codes for CASSSQGGVTDTQYF.